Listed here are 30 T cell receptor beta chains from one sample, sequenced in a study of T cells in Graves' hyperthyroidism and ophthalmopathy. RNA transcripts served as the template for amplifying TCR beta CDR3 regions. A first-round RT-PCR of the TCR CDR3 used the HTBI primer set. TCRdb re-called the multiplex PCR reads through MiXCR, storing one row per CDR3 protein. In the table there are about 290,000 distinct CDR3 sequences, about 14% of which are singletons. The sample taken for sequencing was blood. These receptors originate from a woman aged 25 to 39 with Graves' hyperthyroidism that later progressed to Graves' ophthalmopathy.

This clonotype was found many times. CDR3 bases: TGTGCCAGCAGCCAATCCGGTAGCAATCAGCCCCAGCATTTT. This codes for CASSQSGSNQPQHF. The chain joins TRBV14 to TRBJ1-5; no clear D. Germline V lookup: CDR1 SGHDN, CDR2 FVKESK. The CDR3 contains 14 residues. V was pared by 2 bases and J by 0 bases, with 5 bases between. Full variable domain (rest looked up from reference TRBV14 and TRBJ1-5): EAGVTQFPSHSVIEKGQTVTLRCDPISGHDNLYWYRRVMGKEIKFLLHFVKESKQDESGMPNNRFLAERTGGTYSTLKVQPAELEDSGVYFCASSQSGSNQPQHFGDGTRLSIL.

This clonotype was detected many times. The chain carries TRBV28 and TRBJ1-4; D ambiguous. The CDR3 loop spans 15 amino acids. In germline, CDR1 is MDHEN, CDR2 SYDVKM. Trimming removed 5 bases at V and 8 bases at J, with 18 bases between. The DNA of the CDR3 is TGTGCCAGCAGTACCACCCGGTGGGGAAAGGAAAAACTGTTTTTT. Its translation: CASSTTRWGKEKLFF.

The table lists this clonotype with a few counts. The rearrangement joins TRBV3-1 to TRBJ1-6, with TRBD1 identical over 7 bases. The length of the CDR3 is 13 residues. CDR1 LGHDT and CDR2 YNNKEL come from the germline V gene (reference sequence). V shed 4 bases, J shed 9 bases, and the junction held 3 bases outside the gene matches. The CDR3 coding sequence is TGTGCCAGCAGCCCCCGACAGGGTTCACCCCTCCACTTT. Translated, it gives CASSPRQGSPLHF.

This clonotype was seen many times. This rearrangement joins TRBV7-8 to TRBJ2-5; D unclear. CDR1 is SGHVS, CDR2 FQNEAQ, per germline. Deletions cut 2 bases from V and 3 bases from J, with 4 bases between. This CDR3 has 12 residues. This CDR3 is CASSLMEETQYF. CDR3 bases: TGTGCCAGCAGCTTAATGGAAGAGACCCAGTACTTC. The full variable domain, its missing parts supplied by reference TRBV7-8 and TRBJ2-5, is GAGVSQSPRYKVAKRGQDVALRCDPISGHVSLFWYQQALGQGPEFLTYFQNEAQLDKSGLPSDRFFAERPEGSVSTLKIQRTQQEDSAVYLCASSLMEETQYFGPGTRLLVL.

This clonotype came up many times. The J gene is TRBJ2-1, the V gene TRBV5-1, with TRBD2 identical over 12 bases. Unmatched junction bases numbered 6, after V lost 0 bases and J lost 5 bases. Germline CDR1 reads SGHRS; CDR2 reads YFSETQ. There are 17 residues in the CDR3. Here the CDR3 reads CASSLGGTSGPHNEQFF. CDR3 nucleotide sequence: TGCGCCAGCAGCTTGGGCGGGACTAGCGGGCCACACAATGAGCAGTTCTTC.

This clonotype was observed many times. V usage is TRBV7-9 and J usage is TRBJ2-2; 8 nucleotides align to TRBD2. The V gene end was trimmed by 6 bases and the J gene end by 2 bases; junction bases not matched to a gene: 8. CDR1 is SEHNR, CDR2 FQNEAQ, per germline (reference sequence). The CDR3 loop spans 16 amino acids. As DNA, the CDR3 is TGTGCCAGCAGTTTCCAAGCGGGAGTAAACACCGGGGAGCTGTTTTTT. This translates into CASSFQAGVNTGELFF.

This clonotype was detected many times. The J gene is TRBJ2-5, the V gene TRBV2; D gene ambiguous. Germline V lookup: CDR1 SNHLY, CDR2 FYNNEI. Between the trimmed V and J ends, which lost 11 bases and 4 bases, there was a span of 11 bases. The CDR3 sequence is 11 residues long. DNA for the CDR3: TGTGCCGGAAACAGAGGAGAGACCCAGTACTTC. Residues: CAGNRGETQYF.

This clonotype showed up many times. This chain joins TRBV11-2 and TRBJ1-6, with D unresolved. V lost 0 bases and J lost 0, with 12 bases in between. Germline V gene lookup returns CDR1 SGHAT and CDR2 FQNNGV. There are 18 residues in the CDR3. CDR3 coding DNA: TGTGCCAGCAGCTTAGATCTGGACTCCGACTCCTATAATTCACCCCTCCACTTT. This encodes CASSLDLDSDSYNSPLHF.

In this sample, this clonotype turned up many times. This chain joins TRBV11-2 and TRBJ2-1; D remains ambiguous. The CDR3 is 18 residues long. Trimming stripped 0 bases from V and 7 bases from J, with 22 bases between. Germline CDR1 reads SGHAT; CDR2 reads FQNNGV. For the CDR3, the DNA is TGTGCCAGCAGCTTAGATTCCGGTAGCCGGAAGCTAGGGAATGAGCAGTTCTTC. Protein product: CASSLDSGSRKLGNEQFF.

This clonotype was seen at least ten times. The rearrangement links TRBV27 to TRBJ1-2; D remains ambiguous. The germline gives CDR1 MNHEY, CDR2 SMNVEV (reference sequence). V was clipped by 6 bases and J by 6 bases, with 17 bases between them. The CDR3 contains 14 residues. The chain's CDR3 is CASRSLTDFDGYTF. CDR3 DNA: TGTGCCAGCAGGAGCCTGACTGATTTCGATGGCTACACCTTC.

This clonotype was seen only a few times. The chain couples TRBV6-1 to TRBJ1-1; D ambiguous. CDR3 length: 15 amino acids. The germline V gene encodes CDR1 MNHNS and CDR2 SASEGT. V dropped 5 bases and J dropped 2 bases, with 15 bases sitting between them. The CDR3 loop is CASSFSVTANTEAFF. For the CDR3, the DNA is TGTGCCAGCAGTTTTTCTGTAACAGCCAACACTGAAGCTTTCTTT.

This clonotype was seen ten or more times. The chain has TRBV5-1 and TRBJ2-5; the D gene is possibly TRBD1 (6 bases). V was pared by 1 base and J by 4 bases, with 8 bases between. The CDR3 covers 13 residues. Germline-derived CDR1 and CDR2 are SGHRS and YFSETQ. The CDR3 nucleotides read TGCGCCAGCAGCTTGAGGGGGACAGAGACCCAGTACTTC. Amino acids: CASSLRGTETQYF.

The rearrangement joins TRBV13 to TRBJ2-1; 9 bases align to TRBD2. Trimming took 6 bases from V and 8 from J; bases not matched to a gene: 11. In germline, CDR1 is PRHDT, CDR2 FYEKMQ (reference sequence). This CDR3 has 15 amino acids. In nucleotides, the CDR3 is TGTGCCAGCAGTCCCGGGACTAGCAGGTCCGATGAGCAGTTCTTC. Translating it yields CASSPGTSRSDEQFF. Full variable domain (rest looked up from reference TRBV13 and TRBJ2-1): AAGVIQSPRHLIKEKRETATLKCYPIPRHDTVYWYQQGPGQDPQFLISFYEKMQSDKGSIPDRFSAQQFSDYHSELNMSSLELGDSALYFCASSPGTSRSDEQFFGPGTRLTVL.

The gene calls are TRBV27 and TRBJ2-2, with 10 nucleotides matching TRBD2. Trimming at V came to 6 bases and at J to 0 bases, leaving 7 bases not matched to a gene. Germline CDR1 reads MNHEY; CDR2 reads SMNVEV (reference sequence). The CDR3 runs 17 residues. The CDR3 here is CASRALAGVSNTGELFF. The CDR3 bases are TGTGCCAGCAGGGCGCTAGCGGGAGTTTCGAACACCGGGGAGCTGTTTTTT.

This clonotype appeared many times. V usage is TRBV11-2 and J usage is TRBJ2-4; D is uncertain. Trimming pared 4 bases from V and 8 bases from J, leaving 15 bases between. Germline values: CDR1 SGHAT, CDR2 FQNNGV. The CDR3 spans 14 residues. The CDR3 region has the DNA TGTGCCAGCAGCTCCCCGGGTCGGAAGGACATTCAGTACTTC. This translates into CASSSPGRKDIQYF. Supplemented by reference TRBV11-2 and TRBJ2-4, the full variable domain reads EAGVAQSPRYKIIEKRQSVAFWCNPISGHATLYWYQQILGQGPKLLIQFQNNGVVDDSQLPKDRFSAERLKGVDSTLKIQPAKLEDSAVYLCASSSPGRKDIQYFGAGTRLSVL.

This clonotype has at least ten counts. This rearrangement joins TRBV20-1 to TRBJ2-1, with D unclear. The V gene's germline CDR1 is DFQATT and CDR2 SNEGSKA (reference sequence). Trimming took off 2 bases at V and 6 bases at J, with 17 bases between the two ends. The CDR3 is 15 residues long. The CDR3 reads CSARMRPEKGNEQFF. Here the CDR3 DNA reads TGCAGTGCTAGAATGCGGCCAGAAAAGGGCAATGAGCAGTTCTTC.

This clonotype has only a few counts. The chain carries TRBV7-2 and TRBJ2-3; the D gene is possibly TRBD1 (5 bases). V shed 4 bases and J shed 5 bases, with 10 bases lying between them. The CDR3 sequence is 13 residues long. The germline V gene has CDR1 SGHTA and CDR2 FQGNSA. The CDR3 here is CASSYRHGDTQYF. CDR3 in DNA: TGTGCCAGCAGCTACAGGCACGGAGATACGCAGTATTTT.

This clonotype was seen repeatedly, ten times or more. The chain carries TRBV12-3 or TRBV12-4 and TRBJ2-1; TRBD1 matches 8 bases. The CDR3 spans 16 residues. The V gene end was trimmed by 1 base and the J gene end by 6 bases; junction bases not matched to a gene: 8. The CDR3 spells CASSLVTRTGINEQFF. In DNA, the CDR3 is TGTGCCAGCAGTTTAGTCACCCGGACAGGGATCAATGAGCAGTTCTTC.

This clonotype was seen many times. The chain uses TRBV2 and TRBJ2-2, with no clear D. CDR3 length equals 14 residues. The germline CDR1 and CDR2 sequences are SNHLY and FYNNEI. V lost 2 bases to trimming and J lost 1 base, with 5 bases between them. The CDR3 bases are TGTGCCAGCAGTGAATTCGGGAACACCGGGGAGCTGTTTTTT. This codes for CASSEFGNTGELFF. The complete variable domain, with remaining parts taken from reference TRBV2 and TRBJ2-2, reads EPEVTQTPSHQVTQMGQEVILRCVPISNHLYFYWYRQILGQKVEFLVSFYNNEISEKSEIFDDQFSVERPDGSNFTLKIRSTKLEDSAMYFCASSEFGNTGELFFGEGSRLTVL.

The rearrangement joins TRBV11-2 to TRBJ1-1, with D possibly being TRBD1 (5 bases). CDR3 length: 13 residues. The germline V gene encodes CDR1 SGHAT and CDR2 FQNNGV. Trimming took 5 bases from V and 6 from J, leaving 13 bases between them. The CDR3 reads CASSPRGAAEAFF. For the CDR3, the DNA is TGTGCCAGCAGCCCCCGCGGGGCCGCTGAAGCTTTCTTT.

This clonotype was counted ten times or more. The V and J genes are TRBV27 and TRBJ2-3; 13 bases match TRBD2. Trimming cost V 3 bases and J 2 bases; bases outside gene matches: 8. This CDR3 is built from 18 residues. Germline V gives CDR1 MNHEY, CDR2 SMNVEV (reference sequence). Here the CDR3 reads CASSFGLAGVRNTDTQYF. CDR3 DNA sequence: TGTGCCAGCAGTTTCGGACTAGCGGGAGTTCGGAACACAGATACGCAGTATTTT.

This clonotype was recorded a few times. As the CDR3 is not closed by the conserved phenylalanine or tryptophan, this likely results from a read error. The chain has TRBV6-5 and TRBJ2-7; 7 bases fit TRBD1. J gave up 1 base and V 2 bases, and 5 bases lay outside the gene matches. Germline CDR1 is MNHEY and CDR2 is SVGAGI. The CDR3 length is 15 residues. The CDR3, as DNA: TGTGCCAGCAGTTACAAAGGACAGGAGTCCTACGAGCAGTACTCC. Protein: CASSYKGQESYEQYS.

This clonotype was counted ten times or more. The CDR3 DNA is TGCATATGGACTAGCGGGAGCGATGAGCAGTTCTTC. Residues: CIWTSGSDEQFF. V is TRBV20-1 and J is TRBJ2-1, with TRBD2 matching 13 bases. Germline assignment: CDR1 DFQATT and CDR2 SNEGSKA (reference sequence). The CDR3 length is 12 residues.

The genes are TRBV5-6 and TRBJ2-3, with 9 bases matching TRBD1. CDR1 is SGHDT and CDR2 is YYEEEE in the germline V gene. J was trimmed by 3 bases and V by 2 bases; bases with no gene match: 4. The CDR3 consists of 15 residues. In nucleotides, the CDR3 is TGTGCCAGCAGCTTCCGGGACAGGGTGACAGATACGCAGTATTTT. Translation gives CASSFRDRVTDTQYF.

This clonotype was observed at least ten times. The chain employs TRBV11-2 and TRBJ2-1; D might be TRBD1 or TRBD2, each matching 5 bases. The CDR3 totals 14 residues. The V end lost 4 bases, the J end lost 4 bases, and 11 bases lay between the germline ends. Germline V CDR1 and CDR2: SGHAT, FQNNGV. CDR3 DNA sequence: TGTGCCAGCAGCTACGAGGGACGGTACAATGAGCAGTTCTTC. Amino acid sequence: CASSYEGRYNEQFF.

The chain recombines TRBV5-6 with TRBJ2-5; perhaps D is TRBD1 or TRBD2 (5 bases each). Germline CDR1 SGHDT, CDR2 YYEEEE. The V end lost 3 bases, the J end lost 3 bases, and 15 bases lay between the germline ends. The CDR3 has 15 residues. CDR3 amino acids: CASSWTGTEKETQYF. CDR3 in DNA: TGTGCCAGCAGCTGGACCGGGACGGAGAAAGAGACCCAGTACTTC.

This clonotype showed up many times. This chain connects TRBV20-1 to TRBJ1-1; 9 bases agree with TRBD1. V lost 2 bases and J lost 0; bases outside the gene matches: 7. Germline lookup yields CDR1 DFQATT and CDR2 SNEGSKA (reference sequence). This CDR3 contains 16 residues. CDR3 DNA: TGCAGTGCTAGAAGCCGGACAGGGGCTCTGAACACTGAAGCTTTCTTT. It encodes CSARSRTGALNTEAFF.

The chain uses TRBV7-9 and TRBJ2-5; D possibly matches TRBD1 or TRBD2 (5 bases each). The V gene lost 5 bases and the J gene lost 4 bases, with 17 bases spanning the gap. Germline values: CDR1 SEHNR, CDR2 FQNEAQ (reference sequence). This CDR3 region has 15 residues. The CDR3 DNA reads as TGTGCCAGCAGCCAATATATTGGGACGGGAGAGACCCAGTACTTC. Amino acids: CASSQYIGTGETQYF.

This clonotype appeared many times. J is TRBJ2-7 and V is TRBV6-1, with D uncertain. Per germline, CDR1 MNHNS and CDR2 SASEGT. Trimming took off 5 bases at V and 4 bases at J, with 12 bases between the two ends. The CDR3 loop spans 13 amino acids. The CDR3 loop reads CASSYLGRYEQYF. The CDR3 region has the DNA TGTGCCAGCAGTTATTTGGGAAGATACGAGCAGTACTTC.

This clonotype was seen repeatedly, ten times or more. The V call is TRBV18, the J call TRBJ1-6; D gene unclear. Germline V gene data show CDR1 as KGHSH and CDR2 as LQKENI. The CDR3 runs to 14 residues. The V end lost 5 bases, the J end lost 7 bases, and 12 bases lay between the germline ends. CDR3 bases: TGTGCCAGCTCAGTCGACGGTAGGAATTCACCCCTCCACTTT. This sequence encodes CASSVDGRNSPLHF.